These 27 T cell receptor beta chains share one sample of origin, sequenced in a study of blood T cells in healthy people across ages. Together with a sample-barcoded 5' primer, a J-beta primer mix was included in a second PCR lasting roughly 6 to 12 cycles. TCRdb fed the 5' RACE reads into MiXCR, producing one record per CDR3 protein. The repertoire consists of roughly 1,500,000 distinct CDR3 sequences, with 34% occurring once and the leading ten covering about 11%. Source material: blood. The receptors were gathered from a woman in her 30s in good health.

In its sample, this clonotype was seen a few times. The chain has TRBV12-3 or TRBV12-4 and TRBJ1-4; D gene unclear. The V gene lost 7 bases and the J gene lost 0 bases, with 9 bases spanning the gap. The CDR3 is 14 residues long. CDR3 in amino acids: CASTRDATNEKLFF. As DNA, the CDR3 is TGTGCCAGCACCCGCGATGCAACTAATGAAAAACTGTTTTTT.

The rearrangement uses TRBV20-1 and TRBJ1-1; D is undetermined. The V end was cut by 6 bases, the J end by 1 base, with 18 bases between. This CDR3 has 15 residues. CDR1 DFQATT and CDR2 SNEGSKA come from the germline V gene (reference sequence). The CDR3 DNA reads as TGCAGTGCCCAGATCCAGGTACCGGCGAACACTGAAGCTTTCTTT. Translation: CSAQIQVPANTEAFF.

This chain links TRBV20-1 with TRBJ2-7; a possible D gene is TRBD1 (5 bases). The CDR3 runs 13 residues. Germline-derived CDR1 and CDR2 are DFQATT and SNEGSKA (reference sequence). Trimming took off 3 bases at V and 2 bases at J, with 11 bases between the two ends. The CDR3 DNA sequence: TGCAGTGCTAGTTGGAAGGGGCCCTACGAGCAGTACTTC. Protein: CSASWKGPYEQYF.

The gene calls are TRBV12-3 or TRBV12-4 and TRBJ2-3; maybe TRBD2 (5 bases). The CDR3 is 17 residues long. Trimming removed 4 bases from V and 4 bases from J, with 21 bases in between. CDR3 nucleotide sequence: TGTGCCAGCAGTTCCCGGGTGAGCGGAGTGGAGGCAGATACGCAGTATTTT. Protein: CASSSRVSGVEADTQYF.

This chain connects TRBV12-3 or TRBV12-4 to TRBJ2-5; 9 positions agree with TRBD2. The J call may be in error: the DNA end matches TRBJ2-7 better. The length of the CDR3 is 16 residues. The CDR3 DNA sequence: TGTGCCAGCAGTTCGGGCGGGGGGGTCTCTATCTACGAGCAGTACTTC. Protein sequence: CASSSGGGVSIYEQYF.

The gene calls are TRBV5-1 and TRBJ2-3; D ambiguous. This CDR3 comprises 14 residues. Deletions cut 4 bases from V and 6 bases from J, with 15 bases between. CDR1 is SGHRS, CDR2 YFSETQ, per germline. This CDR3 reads CASSPLQLGDTQYF. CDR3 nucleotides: TGCGCCAGCAGCCCGTTACAACTGGGGGATACGCAGTATTTT.

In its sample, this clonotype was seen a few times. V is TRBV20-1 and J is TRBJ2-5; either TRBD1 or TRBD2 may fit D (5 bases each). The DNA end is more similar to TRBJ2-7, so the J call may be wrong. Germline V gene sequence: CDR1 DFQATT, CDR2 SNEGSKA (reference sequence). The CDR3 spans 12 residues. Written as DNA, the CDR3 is TGCAGTGCTAGCCCGGGGACCGACGAGCAGTACTTC. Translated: CSASPGTDEQYF.

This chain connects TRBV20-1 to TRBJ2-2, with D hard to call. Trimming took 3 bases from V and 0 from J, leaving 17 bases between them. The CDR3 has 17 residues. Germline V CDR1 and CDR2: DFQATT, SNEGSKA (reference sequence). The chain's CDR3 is CSARIEAAKTNTGELFF. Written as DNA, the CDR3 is TGCAGTGCTAGGATAGAGGCAGCAAAAACGAACACCGGGGAGCTGTTTTTT.

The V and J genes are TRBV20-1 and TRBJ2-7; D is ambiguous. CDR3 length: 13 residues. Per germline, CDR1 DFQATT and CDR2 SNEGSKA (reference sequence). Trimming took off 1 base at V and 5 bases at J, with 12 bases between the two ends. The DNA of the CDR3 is TGCAGTGCTAGAGTAGGTGGGGTCAACGAGCAGTACTTC. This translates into CSARVGGVNEQYF.

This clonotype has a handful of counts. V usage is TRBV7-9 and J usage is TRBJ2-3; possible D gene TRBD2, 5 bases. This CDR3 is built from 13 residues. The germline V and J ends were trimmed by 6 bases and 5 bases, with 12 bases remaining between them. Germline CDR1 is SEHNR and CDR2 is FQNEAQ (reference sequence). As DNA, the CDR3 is TGTGCCAGCAGTGAGGGAAGTGGAGATACGCAGTATTTT. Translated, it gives CASSEGSGDTQYF.

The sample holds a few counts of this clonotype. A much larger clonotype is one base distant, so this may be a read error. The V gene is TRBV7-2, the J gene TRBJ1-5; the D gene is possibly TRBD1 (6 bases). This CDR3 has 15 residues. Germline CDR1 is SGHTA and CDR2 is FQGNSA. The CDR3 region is CASSSSGQSNQPRHF. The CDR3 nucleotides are TGTGCCAGCAGCTCCTCTGGACAGAGCAATCAGCCCCGGCATTTT.

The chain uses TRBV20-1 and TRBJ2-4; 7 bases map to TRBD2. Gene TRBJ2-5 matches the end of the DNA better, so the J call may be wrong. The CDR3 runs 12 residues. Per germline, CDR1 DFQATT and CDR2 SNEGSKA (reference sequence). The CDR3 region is CSAPGGQETQYF. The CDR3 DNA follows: TGCAGTGCTCCGGGGGGCCAAGAGACCCAGTACTTC.

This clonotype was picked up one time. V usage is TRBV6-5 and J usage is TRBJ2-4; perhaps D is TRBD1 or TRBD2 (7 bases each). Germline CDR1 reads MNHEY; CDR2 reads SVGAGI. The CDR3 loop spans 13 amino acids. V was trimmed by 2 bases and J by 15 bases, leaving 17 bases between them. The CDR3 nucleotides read TGTGCCAGCAGTTACCGAGGGAGGGGACAGCGGTACTTC. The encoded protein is CASSYRGRGQRYF.

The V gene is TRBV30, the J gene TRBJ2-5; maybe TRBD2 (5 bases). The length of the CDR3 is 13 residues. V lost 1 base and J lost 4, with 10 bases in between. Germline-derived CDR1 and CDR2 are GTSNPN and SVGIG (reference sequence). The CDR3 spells CAWSAGVRETQYF. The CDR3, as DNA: TGTGCCTGGAGTGCCGGGGTAAGAGAGACCCAGTACTTC.

Here the CDR3 reads CASSTPGGTQHF. The CDR3 DNA reads TGTGCCAGCAGCACTCCCGGGGGGACCCAGCATTTT. V and J are TRBV6-1 and TRBJ1-5, with D tentatively TRBD1 (5 bases). Looked up from germline, CDR1 is MNHNS and CDR2 is SASEGT. V dropped 6 bases and J dropped 11 bases, with 14 bases sitting between them. The CDR3 consists of 12 residues.

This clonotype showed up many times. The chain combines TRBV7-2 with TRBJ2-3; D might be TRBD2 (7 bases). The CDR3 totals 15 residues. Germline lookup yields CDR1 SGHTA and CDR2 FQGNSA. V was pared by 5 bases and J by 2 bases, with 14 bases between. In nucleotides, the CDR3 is TGTGCCAGCAGCGCCGGGGGGCTCAACACAGATACGCAGTATTTT. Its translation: CASSAGGLNTDTQYF.

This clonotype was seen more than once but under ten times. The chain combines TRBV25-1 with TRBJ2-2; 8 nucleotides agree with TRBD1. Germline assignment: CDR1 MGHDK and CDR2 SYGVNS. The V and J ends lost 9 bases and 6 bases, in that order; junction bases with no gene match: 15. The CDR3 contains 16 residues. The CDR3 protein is CASRNDRGIRAGELFF. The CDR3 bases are TGTGCCAGTCGAAACGACAGGGGTATTAGGGCCGGGGAGCTGTTTTTT.

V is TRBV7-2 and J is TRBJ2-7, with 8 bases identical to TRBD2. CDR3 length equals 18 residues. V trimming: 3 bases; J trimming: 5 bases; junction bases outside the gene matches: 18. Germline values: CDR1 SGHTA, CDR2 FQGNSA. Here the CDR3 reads CASSLGGWGIAGKNEQYF. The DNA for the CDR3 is TGTGCCAGCAGCTTGGGAGGGTGGGGGATAGCGGGAAAGAACGAGCAGTACTTC.

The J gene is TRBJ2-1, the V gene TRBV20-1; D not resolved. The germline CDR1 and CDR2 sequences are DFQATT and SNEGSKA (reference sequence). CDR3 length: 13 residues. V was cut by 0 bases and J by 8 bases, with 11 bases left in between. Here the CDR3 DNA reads TGCAGTGCTAGAGATCTTTCTTACGATGAGCAGTTCTTC. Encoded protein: CSARDLSYDEQFF.

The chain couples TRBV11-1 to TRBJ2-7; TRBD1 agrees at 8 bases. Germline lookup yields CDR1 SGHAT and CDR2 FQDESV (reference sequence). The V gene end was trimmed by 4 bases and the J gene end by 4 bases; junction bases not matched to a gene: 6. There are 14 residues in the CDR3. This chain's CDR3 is CASSSGQAWYEQYF. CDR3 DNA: TGTGCCAGCAGCTCGGGACAGGCGTGGTACGAGCAGTACTTC.

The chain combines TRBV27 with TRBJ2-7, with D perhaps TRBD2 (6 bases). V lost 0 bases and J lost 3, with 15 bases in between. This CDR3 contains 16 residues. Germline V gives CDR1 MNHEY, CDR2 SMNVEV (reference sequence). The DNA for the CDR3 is TGTGCCAGCAGTTTATCGCACGGGACTCGGGTCTACGAGCAGTACTTC. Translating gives CASSLSHGTRVYEQYF.

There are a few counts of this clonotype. CDR3 in amino acids: CASSISGHSTIGNEQFF. CDR3 nucleotide sequence: TGTGCCAGTAGCATATCCGGCCACTCCACAATCGGCAATGAGCAGTTCTTC. J is TRBJ2-1 and V is TRBV19; D remains ambiguous. The germline CDR1 and CDR2 sequences are LNHDA and SQIVND (reference sequence). This CDR3 spans 17 amino acids. Deletions cut 6 bases from V and 6 bases from J, with 24 bases between. The variable domain in full, completed from reference TRBV19 and TRBJ2-1, reads DGGITQSPKYLFRKEGQNVTLSCEQNLNHDAMYWYRQDPGQGLRLIYYSQIVNDFQKGDIAEGYSVSREKKESFPLTVTSAQKNPTAFYLCASSISGHSTIGNEQFFGPGTRLTVL.

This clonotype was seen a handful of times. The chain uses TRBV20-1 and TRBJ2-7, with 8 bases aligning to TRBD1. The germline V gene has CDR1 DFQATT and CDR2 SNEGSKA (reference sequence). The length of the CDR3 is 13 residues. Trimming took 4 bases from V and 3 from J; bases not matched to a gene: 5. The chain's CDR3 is CSAKTGVHYEQYF. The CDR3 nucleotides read TGCAGTGCTAAGACAGGGGTTCACTACGAGCAGTACTTC.

The CDR3 is CASSVTSGGVYEQFF. For the CDR3, the DNA is TGTGCCAGCAGCGTAACTAGCGGGGGGGTTTATGAGCAGTTCTTC. The chain uses TRBV9 and TRBJ2-1; 13 nucleotides line up with TRBD2. The germline V gene has CDR1 SGDLS and CDR2 YYNGEE. The trim removed 1 base at V and 8 bases at J, leaving 3 bases unmatched. This CDR3 comprises 15 residues.

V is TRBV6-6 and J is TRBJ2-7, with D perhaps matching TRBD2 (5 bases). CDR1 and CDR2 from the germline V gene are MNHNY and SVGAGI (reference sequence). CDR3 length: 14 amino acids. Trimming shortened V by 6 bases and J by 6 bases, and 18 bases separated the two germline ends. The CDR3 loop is CASSPGLSALEQYF. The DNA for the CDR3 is TGTGCCAGCAGCCCCGGACTCTCTGCCCTCGAGCAGTACTTC.

The CDR3 protein is CSARDQGLAGGGTSYNEQFF. CDR3 coding DNA: TGCAGTGCTAGAGATCAAGGACTAGCGGGAGGGGGGACCTCCTACAATGAGCAGTTCTTC. The J gene is TRBJ2-1, the V gene TRBV20-1; 15 bases are a match to TRBD2. After removal of 0 bases from V and 0 bases from J, the junction contained 9 bases not matched to a gene. The CDR3 is 20 residues long. The germline CDR1 and CDR2 sequences are DFQATT and SNEGSKA (reference sequence).

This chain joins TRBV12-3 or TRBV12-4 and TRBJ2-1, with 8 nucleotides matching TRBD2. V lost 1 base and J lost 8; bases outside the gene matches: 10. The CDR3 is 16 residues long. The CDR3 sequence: CASSLGFKRELDEQFF. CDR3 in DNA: TGTGCCAGCAGTTTAGGATTTAAGCGGGAGTTAGATGAGCAGTTCTTC.